This T cell receptor (beta chain) is drawn from a study of shared clonotypes between healthy human individuals. At the level of the study: CD4 naive and CD4 memory each took three plates per donor, while CD8 naive took two and CD8 memory one.

A word on this clone: Its matching antigen is unknown.

The CDR3 runs to 15 residues. The germline gives CDR1 LGHNA, CDR2 YSLEER. The V and J ends lost 3 bases and 4 bases respectively, with 16 bases between them. Repertoires were generated with immunoSEQ multiplex PCR, while TCRdb's copy carries only in-frame clones and drops some. The profile covers 2 million to 2.5 million clones, with roughly 91% appearing a single time and under 2% taken by the ten largest. CD45RO-negative, CCR7-selected cells formed the naive CD8 fraction, which excluded terminally differentiated effector memory CD45RA+ cells. Study-level findings and limits: Even with large depth, rarefaction showed that sorted-subset sequencing was incomplete. Relative to memory subsets, naive subsets generally showed larger estimated richness.

The V and J genes are TRBV4-3 and TRBJ2-7; D remains unclear. This clonotype originated in a young man in good health. Some clones in this sample may be carry-over from other donors' samples. The sample comprised naive CD8+ T cells from PBMCs. The CDR3 reads CASSQGFEPSYEQYF. The DNA of the CDR3 is TGCGCCAGCAGCCAGGGTTTTGAACCCTCTTACGAGCAGTACTTC.